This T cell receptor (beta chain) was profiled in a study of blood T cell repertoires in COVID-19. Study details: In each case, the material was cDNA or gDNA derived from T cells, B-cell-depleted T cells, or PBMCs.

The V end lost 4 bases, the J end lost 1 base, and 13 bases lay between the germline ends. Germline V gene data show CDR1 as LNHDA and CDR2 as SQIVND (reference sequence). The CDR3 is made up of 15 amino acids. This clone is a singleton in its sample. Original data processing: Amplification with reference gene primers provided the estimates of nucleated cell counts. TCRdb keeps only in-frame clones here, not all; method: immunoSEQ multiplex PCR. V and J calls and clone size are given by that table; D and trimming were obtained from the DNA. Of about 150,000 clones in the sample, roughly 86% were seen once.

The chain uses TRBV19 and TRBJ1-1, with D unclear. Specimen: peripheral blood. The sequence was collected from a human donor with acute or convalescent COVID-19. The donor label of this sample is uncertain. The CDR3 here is CASSTFWQANTEAFF. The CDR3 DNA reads TGTGCCAGTAGTACCTTTTGGCAGGCGAACACTGAAGCTTTCTTT.